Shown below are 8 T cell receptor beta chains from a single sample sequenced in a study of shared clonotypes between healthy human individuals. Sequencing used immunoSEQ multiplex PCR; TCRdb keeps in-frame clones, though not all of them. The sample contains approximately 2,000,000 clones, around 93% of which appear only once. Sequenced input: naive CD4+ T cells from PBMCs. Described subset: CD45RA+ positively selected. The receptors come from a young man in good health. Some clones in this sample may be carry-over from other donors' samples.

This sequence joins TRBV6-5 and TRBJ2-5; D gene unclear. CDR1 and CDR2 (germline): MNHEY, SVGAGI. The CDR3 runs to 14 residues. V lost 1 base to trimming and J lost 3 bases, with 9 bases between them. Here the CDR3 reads CASSYLPGEETQYF. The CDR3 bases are TGTGCCAGCAGTTACTTGCCTGGTGAAGAGACCCAGTACTTC.

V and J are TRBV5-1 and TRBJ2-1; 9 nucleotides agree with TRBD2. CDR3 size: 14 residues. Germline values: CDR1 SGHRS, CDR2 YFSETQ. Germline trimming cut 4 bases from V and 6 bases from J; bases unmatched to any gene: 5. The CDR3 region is CASSSLAGTNEQFF. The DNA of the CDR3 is TGCGCCAGCAGCAGTCTAGCGGGAACCAATGAGCAGTTCTTC.

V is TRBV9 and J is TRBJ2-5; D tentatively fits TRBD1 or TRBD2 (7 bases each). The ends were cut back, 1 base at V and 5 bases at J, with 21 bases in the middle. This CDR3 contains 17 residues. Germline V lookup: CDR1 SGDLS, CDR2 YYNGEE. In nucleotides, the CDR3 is TGTGCCAGCAGCGTAACGTCAGGGGGGAGGGCCGTCGAGACCCAGTACTTC. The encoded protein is CASSVTSGGRAVETQYF.

The CDR3 sequence is CASSANRLANYEQYF. The CDR3 nucleotides read TGTGCCAGCAGCGCCAATAGGCTAGCGAACTACGAGCAGTACTTC. The chain links TRBV28 to TRBJ2-7; perhaps TRBD2 as D (6 bases). V gave up 6 bases and J gave up 3 bases, with 18 bases separating them. Germline CDR1 MDHEN, CDR2 SYDVKM. This CDR3 is 15 amino acids long.

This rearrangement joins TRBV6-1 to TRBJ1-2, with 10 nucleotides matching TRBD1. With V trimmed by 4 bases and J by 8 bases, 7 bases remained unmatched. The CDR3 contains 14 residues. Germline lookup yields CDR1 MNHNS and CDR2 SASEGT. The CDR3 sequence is CASSAGQGYRGYTF. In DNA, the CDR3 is TGTGCCAGCAGTGCGGGACAGGGGTACCGGGGCTACACCTTC.

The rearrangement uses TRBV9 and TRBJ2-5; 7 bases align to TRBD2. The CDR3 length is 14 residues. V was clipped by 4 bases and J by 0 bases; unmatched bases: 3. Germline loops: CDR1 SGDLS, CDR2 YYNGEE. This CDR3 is CASSPLADQETQYF. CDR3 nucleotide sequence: TGTGCCAGCAGCCCCCTAGCGGACCAAGAGACCCAGTACTTC.

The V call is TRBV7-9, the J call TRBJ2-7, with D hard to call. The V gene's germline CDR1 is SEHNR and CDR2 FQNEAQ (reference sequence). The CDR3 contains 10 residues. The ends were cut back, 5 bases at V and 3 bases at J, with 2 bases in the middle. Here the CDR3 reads CASSVYEQYF. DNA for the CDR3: TGTGCCAGCAGCGTCTACGAGCAGTACTTC.

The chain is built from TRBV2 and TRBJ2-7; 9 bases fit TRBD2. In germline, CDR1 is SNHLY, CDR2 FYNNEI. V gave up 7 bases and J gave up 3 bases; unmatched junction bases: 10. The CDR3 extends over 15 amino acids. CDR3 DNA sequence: TGTGCCAGCACCCTAGGGGCGGGAGGGAGCTACGAGCAGTACTTC. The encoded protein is CASTLGAGGSYEQYF. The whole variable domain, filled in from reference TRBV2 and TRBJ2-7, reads EPEVTQTPSHQVTQMGQEVILRCVPISNHLYFYWYRQILGQKVEFLVSFYNNEISEKSEIFDDQFSVERPDGSNFTLKIRSTKLEDSAMYFCASTLGAGGSYEQYFGPGTRLTVT.